Included here is one T cell receptor beta chain sequence, with context. What it recognizes is unknown. The sample comes from a study of cytomegalovirus exposure and HLA in healthy donors. Study conclusions and caveats: An apparent linkage of common viral pathogens to several of the most significant clusters emerged in a later analysis. V- and J-gene trimming in TCR beta was tied to a missense DCLRE1C variant by an analysis performed later.

Germline V gene sequence: CDR1 LNHDA, CDR2 SQIVND (reference sequence). Trimming removed 3 bases at V and 8 bases at J, with 13 bases between. This CDR3 spans 13 amino acids. The study ran its PCR with 60 Vbeta and 13 Jbeta primers. TCRdb's table, derived via immunoSEQ multiplex PCR, lists solely in-frame clones and lacks some. The table lists some 200,000 clones, roughly 76% of them singletons. V is TRBV19 and J is TRBJ1-2; D not certain. The sequence was collected from a man aged 35 to 55 in good health and CMV-seropositive. The sequenced sample was PBMCs. CDR3: CASSILGSQGYTF. CDR3 DNA sequence: TGTGCCAGTAGTATCCTGGGGAGCCAAGGCTACACCTTC.